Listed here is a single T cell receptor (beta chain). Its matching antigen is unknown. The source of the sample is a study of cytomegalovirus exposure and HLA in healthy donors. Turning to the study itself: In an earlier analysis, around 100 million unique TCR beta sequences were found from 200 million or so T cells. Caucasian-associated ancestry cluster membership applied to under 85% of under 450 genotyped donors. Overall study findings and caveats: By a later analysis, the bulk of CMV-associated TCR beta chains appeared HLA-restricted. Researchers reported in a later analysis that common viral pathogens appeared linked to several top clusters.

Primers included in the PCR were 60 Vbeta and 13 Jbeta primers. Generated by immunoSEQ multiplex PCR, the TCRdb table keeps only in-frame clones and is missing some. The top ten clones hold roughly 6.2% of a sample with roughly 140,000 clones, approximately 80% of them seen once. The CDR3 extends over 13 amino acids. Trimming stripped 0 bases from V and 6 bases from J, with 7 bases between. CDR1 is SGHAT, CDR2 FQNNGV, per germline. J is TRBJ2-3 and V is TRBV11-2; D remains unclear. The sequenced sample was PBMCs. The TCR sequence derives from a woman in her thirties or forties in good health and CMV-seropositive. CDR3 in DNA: TGTGCCAGCAGCTTAGATCACGGGGATACGCAGTATTTT. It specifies CASSLDHGDTQYF.